A selection of T cell receptor beta chains follows, all from one sample in a study of a mutant IDH1 vaccine in newly diagnosed glioma. The table came from immunoSEQ multiplex PCR; TCRdb's copy has only in-frame clones and leaves some out. The table shows roughly 86,000 clones, with roughly 77% occurring only once. The antigens these receptors bind are not known. Source: PBMCs, taken from a glioma patient whose treatment included an IDH1 peptide vaccine. These receptors all stem from a man aged 40-49 years with glioma. CDR3s include the opening cysteine and the closing phenylalanine or tryptophan. The D gene is left open where the match is weak. The listing skips clone size in some rows; elsewhere it reads once, few, many or a size class.

size	V	D	J	DNA	CDR3
NA	TRBV27	NA	TRBJ2-7	TGTGCCAGCAGTTTGTCCGGGTCGAGCGGGCGCGAGCAGTACTTC	CASSLSGSSGREQYF
NA	TRBV29-1	NA	TRBJ1-2	TGCAGCGTTGAAGCTAACTATGGCTACACCTTC	CSVEANYGYTF
few	TRBV5-8	NA	TRBJ1-5	TGTGCCAGCAGCTTCGCTTCGGGGAACCAGCCCCAGCATTTT	CASSFASGNQPQHF
once	TRBV9	NA	TRBJ2-7	TGTGCCAGCAGCGTAGGGGGCTTAAGCGAGCAGTACTTC	CASSVGGLSEQYF
NA	TRBV19	TRBD1	TRBJ1-5	TGTGCCAGTAGTCCCTTAGGACAGGTTAATAGCAATCAGCCCCAGCATTTT	CASSPLGQVNSNQPQHF
NA	TRBV18	NA	TRBJ2-2	TGTGCCAGCTCTCCAGACACCACCGGGGAGCTGTTTTTT	CASSPDTTGELFF
NA	TRBV7-9	TRBD1	TRBJ1-4	TGTGCCAGCAGCTCACGGGACAGGGAAGGTGAAAAACTGTTTTTT	CASSSRDREGEKLFF
few	TRBV6-6	NA	TRBJ1-1	TGTGCCAGCCTCACAGGGAACACTGAAGCTTTCTTT	CASLTGNTEAFF
NA	TRBV29-1	TRBD2	TRBJ2-7	TGCAGCGTTGCTATTATAGCGGGAGAACCCTACGAGCAGTACTTC	CSVAIIAGEPYEQYF
NA	TRBV6-5	TRBD1	TRBJ2-7	TGTGCCAGCAGTTCGGGACAGGCGATCTACGAGCAGTACTTC	CASSSGQAIYEQYF
NA	TRBV18	NA	TRBJ1-2	TGTGCCAGCTCCCCTACGAAGATGAATAACTATGGCTACACCTTC	CASSPTKMNNYGYTF
NA	TRBV28	NA	TRBJ1-5	TGTGCCAGCAGTTTTTCTGTTGGGCCCCAGCATTTT	CASSFSVGPQHF
NA	TRBV7-9	NA	TRBJ2-5	TGTGCCAGCAGCACGGGACGGATCCCTCAAGAGACCCAGTACTTC	CASSTGRIPQETQYF